The next 14 T cell receptor beta chains were all read from a single sample in a study of beta chain features in type 1 diabetes. What was sequenced were expressed TCRB transcripts, since all of the isolated RNA had been reverse transcribed. Profiling relied on immunoSEQ multiplex PCR, and the TCRdb table lists in-frame clones only, not all of them. This table holds around 99,000 clones, less than 40% found once. Input material: stem cell memory CD4+ T cells from blood. These receptors were collected from a woman aged 18-29 years in good health.

This clone was seen a handful of times. The chain carries TRBV4-2 and TRBJ2-5, with D tentatively TRBD1 (5 bases). The V end lost 4 bases, the J end lost 4 bases, and 16 bases lay between the germline ends. Germline CDR1 LGHNA, CDR2 YNFKEQ. The CDR3 contains 15 residues. CDR3 in amino acids: CASSPGSGNRETQYF. Here the CDR3 DNA reads TGTGCCAGCAGCCCGGGTTCAGGGAATAGAGAGACCCAGTACTTC.

The rearrangement uses TRBV6-6 and TRBJ2-2, with 7 nucleotides matching TRBD2. Germline CDR1 is MNHNY and CDR2 is SVGAGI (reference sequence). CDR3 length: 15 residues. V trimming: 5 bases; J trimming: 4 bases; junction bases outside the gene matches: 7. The CDR3 nucleotides read TGTGCCAGCAGTCCCGGGACTACAGTCACCGGGGAGCTGTTTTTT. It codes for CASSPGTTVTGELFF.

There are a few counts of this clone. The CDR3 coding sequence is TGTGCCACCACCCCGCGGGAGAGGAGAAGCAATCAGCCCCAGCATTTT. Translation gives CATTPRERRSNQPQHF. V and J are TRBV19 and TRBJ1-5; no clear D gene. V was cut by 10 bases and J by 1 base, with 20 bases left in between. CDR1 is LNHDA, CDR2 SQIVND, per germline (reference sequence). This CDR3 is 16 amino acids long.

V is TRBV6-5 and J is TRBJ2-7, with unresolved D. CDR1 MNHEY and CDR2 SVGAGI come from the germline V gene. The CDR3 is 12 amino acids. Trimming cost V 5 bases and J 7 bases, with 12 bases left between them. CDR3 sequence reads: CASSAPPEEQYF. The DNA for the CDR3 is TGTGCCAGCAGTGCCCCCCCGGAGGAGCAGTACTTC.

This clone was detected only a few times. The chain links TRBV5-1 to TRBJ2-1; 11 nucleotides agree with TRBD2. Germline V CDR1 and CDR2: SGHRS, YFSETQ. V shed 5 bases, J shed 2 bases, and the junction held 6 bases outside the gene matches. This CDR3 has 16 residues. The CDR3 nucleotides are TGCGCCAGCAGACTAGCGGGAGCCTCTGCCTACAATGAGCAGTTCTTC. Encoded protein: CASRLAGASAYNEQFF. Complete variable domain (other parts from reference TRBV5-1 and TRBJ2-1): KAGVTQTPRYLIKTRGQQVTLSCSPISGHRSVSWYQQTPGQGLQFLFEYFSETQRNKGNFPGRFSGRQFSNSRSEMNVSTLELGDSALYLCASRLAGASAYNEQFFGPGTRLTVL.

V gene TRBV5-6 combines with J gene TRBJ1-5; D gene ambiguous. The CDR3 spans 17 residues. With 0 bases removed from V and 4 bases from J, the gap between germline ends came to 17 bases. Germline assignment: CDR1 SGHDT and CDR2 YYEEEE. CDR3 in amino acids: CASSLGGFTAANQPQHF. The CDR3 nucleotides are TGTGCCAGCAGCTTGGGAGGGTTTACCGCAGCAAATCAGCCCCAGCATTTT.

This clone has just one count. This rearrangement joins TRBV27 to TRBJ2-1, with D possibly TRBD1 on 6 matching bases. The germline V gene encodes CDR1 MNHEY and CDR2 SMNVEV (reference sequence). This CDR3 spans 15 amino acids. With 1 base removed from V and 2 bases from J, the gap between germline ends came to 9 bases. In DNA form, the CDR3 reads TGTGCCAGCAGTTTATTGGGGGCAACCTACAATGAGCAGTTCTTC. It is translated as CASSLLGATYNEQFF.

The chain uses TRBV6-5 and TRBJ2-3; possible D gene TRBD2, 6 bases. The germline CDR1 and CDR2 sequences are MNHEY and SVGAGI. CDR3 length equals 15 residues. V lost 6 bases and J 1 base, leaving 14 bases between the germline ends. The DNA of the CDR3 is TGTGCCAGCAGACTCCTGGTAGCGGGCACAGATACGCAGTATTTT. Its translation: CASRLLVAGTDTQYF.

The chain combines TRBV7-9 with TRBJ2-3; weak D call: TRBD2 (5 bases). V shed 1 base and J shed 0 bases, with 14 bases lying between them. This CDR3 has 17 residues. CDR1 and CDR2 (germline): SEHNR, FQNEAQ (reference sequence). CDR3 sequence: CASSLEGLLISTDTQYF. The CDR3 nucleotides read TGTGCCAGCAGCTTAGAAGGACTTCTTATTAGCACAGATACGCAGTATTTT.

Only a few counts were recorded for this clone. The V gene is TRBV4-2, the J gene TRBJ2-1, with 8 bases lining up with TRBD2. CDR3 length equals 16 residues. V was pared by 1 base and J by 7 bases, with 9 bases of the junction left unmatched. Germline V lookup: CDR1 LGHNA, CDR2 YNFKEQ. CDR3 nucleotide sequence: TGTGCCAGCAGCCAAGCGAATAGCGGGATACGGAATGAGCAGTTCTTC. It specifies CASSQANSGIRNEQFF.

The table lists this clone with a few counts. The gene calls are TRBV7-9 and TRBJ2-7; the D is unclear. The CDR3 covers 14 residues. The ends were cut back, 1 base at V and 0 bases at J, with 7 bases in the middle. Germline V gene sequence: CDR1 SEHNR, CDR2 FQNEAQ (reference sequence). CDR3 protein: CASSLVASSYEQYF. DNA for the CDR3: TGTGCCAGCAGCTTAGTAGCTAGCTCCTACGAGCAGTACTTC.

The V and J genes are TRBV5-1 and TRBJ2-2; 7 bases agree with TRBD2. J lost 5 bases, V lost 4 bases, and 14 bases had no gene match. Germline assignment: CDR1 SGHRS and CDR2 YFSETQ. The CDR3 is made up of 17 amino acids. CDR3 loop: CASSRDGLAVSTGELFF. CDR3 nucleotides: TGCGCCAGCAGCCGGGACGGGCTAGCGGTTAGTACCGGGGAGCTGTTTTTT.

This rearrangement joins TRBV21-1 to TRBJ2-5; TRBD1, the table's D call, lacks a check against the DNA. TRBV21-1 represents a pseudogene. This CDR3 region has 15 residues. CDR3 in DNA: TGTGCCAGCAGAAGAGGCCAGGGGCAACAAGAGACCCAGTACTTC. Its protein product is CASRRGQGQQETQYF.

The rearrangement joins TRBV7-9 to TRBJ2-3, with D perhaps matching TRBD2 (5 bases). V was shortened by 4 bases and J by 4 bases, with 12 bases between the two germline ends. CDR1 and CDR2 (germline): SEHNR, FQNEAQ (reference sequence). The CDR3 is 14 residues long. The CDR3 DNA sequence: TGTGCCAGCAGCTCAGGCCACGGGGCAGATACGCAGTATTTT. Protein sequence: CASSSGHGADTQYF. The full variable domain, rest sourced from reference TRBV7-9 and TRBJ2-3, is DTGVSQNPRHKITKRGQNVTFRCDPISEHNRLYWYRQTLGQGPEFLTYFQNEAQLEKSRLLSDRFSAERPKGSFSTLEIQRTEQGDSAMYLCASSSGHGADTQYFGPGTRLTVL.